The present TCR beta chain was sequenced within a study of blood T cell repertoires in COVID-19. About the research overall: The United States, Italy and Spain provided the acute and convalescent COVID-19 samples. The analysed material was cDNA or gDNA that came from T cells, B-cell-depleted T cells, or PBMCs.

From germline, CDR1 is SGHDT and CDR2 YYEEEE. V shed 1 base and J shed 6 bases, with 8 bases lying between them. There are 12 residues in the CDR3. This clone was picked up a small number of times. The authors' processing: Nucleated cell counts were estimated from reference gene primer amplification. Profiled with immunoSEQ multiplex PCR; TCRdb holds only in-frame clones, not every one. V, J and clone size were drawn from that table, and D and trimming were deduced from the DNA. The table lists fewer than 200,000 clones, 74% of them singletons, with around 2.9% in the top ten. The receptor was derived from a woman older than 75 with acute or convalescent COVID-19. V usage is TRBV5-6 and J usage is TRBJ2-7; weak D call: TRBD2 (6 bases). Sequenced material: peripheral blood. DNA for the CDR3: TGTGCCAGCAGCTTGTCGGAGGGCGAGCAGTACTTC. It translates to CASSLSEGEQYF.